A selection of T cell receptor beta chains follows, all from one sample in a study of cytomegalovirus exposure and HLA in healthy donors. Profiled with immunoSEQ multiplex PCR; TCRdb holds only in-frame clones, not every one. Of about 79,000 clones listed, more than 85% are singletons. Material for sequencing was PBMCs. These TCRs come from a woman younger than 45 in good health and CMV-seronegative. Both conserved end residues are trimmed from each CDR3. Clone size is not always given. Where it is, it says once, few, many or a class for expanded clones.

v_call: TRBV5-1
clone_size: medium-sized
cdr3_aa: ASRPASGPQETQY

v_call: TRBV4-3
clone_size: -
cdr3_aa: ASSQDRGETQY

v_call: TRBV6-5
clone_size: once
cdr3_aa: ASSYSTPRSGELF

v_call: TRBV28
clone_size: -
cdr3_aa: ASSFSPTGTGELF

v_call: TRBV9
clone_size: -
cdr3_aa: ASSVARGPDTQY

v_call: TRBV4-3
clone_size: -
cdr3_aa: ASSQVAGGIRAGELF

v_call: TRBV19
clone_size: -
cdr3_aa: ASSPDRFEAF

v_call: TRBV7-2
clone_size: -
cdr3_aa: ASSWADWDQETQY

v_call: TRBV19
clone_size: -
cdr3_aa: ASSLRVGGTEAF

v_call: TRBV4-1
clone_size: -
cdr3_aa: ASSPGLAGDTQY

v_call: TRBV5-1
clone_size: -
cdr3_aa: ASSPGTSREQY

v_call: TRBV30
clone_size: -
cdr3_aa: AWRMIAGGPAGEQF

v_call: TRBV19
clone_size: many
cdr3_aa: ASIGGTEVYNEQF

v_call: TRBV6-5
clone_size: -
cdr3_aa: ASSSPGQTYGYT

v_call: TRBV10-3
clone_size: -
cdr3_aa: ATLTGQSTDTQY

v_call: TRBV6-6
clone_size: -
cdr3_aa: ASSYLDEGAF

v_call: TRBV9
clone_size: few
cdr3_aa: ASSPQGLETQY

v_call: TRBV6-5
clone_size: -
cdr3_aa: ASGQTRTEAF

v_call: TRBV28
clone_size: -
cdr3_aa: ASSYSGSVGYT

v_call: TRBV6-1
clone_size: -
cdr3_aa: ASSDRGVRIEAF

v_call: TRBV7-2
clone_size: -
cdr3_aa: ASSLTGYTGELF

v_call: TRBV29-1
clone_size: -
cdr3_aa: SAGDGRSYEQY

v_call: TRBV7-2
clone_size: -
cdr3_aa: ASSDRTSPYNEQF

v_call: TRBV19
clone_size: -
cdr3_aa: ASSKQGLSNGNQPQH

v_call: TRBV25-1
clone_size: -
cdr3_aa: ASSSTGYYNEQF

v_call: TRBV4-1
clone_size: -
cdr3_aa: ASSQGQKNTEAF

v_call: TRBV7-2
clone_size: -
cdr3_aa: ASSLYGSYNEQF

v_call: TRBV30
clone_size: -
cdr3_aa: AWSRMQGTSNQPQH

v_call: TRBV9
clone_size: once
cdr3_aa: ASGNSGGAAYNEQF

v_call: TRBV4-3
clone_size: -
cdr3_aa: ASSQEEIGQGRSYEQY

v_call: TRBV27
clone_size: once
cdr3_aa: ASSSEGSPYNEQF

v_call: TRBV2
clone_size: -
cdr3_aa: ASSKNKPTGGAWGYT

v_call: TRBV4-3
clone_size: -
cdr3_aa: ASSQELATSYEQY

v_call: TRBV4-3
clone_size: -
cdr3_aa: ASSQGTGAWPQH

v_call: TRBV28
clone_size: -
cdr3_aa: ASRGRGLTMNTEAF

v_call: TRBV10-3
clone_size: -
cdr3_aa: AIKGTGGGGYT

v_call: TRBV10-3
clone_size: once
cdr3_aa: AISPLAGGIHEQF

v_call: TRBV7-3
clone_size: -
cdr3_aa: ASSLGRWDNSPLH

v_call: TRBV6-5
clone_size: few
cdr3_aa: ASSYSGARKQY

v_call: TRBV6-6
clone_size: -
cdr3_aa: ASSYSASGSYEQY

v_call: TRBV30
clone_size: -
cdr3_aa: ASSTSGRADGELF

v_call: TRBV9
clone_size: -
cdr3_aa: ASSVGRDGSYEQY

v_call: TRBV11-2
clone_size: -
cdr3_aa: ASSAPPGQGAQTQY

v_call: TRBV14
clone_size: -
cdr3_aa: ASSQYSTGGSKTQY